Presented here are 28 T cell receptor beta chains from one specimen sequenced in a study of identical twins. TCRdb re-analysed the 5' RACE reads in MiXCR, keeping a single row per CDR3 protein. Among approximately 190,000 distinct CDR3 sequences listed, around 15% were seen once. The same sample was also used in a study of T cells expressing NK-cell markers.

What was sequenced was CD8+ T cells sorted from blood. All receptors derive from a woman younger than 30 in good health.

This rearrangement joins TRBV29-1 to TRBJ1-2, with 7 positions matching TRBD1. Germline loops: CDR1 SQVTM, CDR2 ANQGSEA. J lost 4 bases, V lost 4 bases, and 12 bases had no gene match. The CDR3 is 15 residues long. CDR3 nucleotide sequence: TGCAGCGTTGGGGCCCCGGGACAGACAACCTATGGCTACACCTTC. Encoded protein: CSVGAPGQTTYGYTF. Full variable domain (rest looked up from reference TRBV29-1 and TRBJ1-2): SAVISQKPSRDICQRGTSLTIQCQVDSQVTMMFWYRQQPGQSLTLIATANQGSEATYESGFVIDKFPISRPNLTFSTLTVSNMSPEDSSIYLCSVGAPGQTTYGYTFGSGTRLTVV.

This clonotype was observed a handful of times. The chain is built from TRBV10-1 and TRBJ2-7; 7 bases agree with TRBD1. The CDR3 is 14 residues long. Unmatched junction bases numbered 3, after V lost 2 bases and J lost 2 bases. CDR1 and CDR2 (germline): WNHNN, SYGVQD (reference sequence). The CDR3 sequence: CASSEGQETYEQYF. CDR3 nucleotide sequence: TGCGCCAGCAGTGAGGGACAGGAGACCTACGAGCAGTACTTC.

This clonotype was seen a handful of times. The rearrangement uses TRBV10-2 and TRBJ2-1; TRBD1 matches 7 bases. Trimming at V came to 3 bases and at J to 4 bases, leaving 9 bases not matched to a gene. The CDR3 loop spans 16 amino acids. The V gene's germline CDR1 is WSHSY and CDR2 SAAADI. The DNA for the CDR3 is TGCGCCAGCAGTGAATATGACAGGGCGGATTACAATGAGCAGTTCTTC. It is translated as CASSEYDRADYNEQFF.

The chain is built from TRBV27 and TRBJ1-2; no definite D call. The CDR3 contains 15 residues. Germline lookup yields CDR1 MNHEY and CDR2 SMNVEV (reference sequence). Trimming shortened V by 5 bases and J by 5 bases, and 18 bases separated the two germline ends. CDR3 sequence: CASSAGSGPGYGYTF. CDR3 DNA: TGTGCCAGCAGTGCCGGTTCGGGCCCTGGGTATGGCTACACCTTC.

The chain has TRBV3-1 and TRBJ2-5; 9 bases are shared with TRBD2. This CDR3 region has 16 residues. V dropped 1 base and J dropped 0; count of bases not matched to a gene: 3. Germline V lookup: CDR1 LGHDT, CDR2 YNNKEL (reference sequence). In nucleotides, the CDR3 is TGTGCCAGCAGCCAAGGACTAGCGGATTACCAAGAGACCCAGTACTTC. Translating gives CASSQGLADYQETQYF.

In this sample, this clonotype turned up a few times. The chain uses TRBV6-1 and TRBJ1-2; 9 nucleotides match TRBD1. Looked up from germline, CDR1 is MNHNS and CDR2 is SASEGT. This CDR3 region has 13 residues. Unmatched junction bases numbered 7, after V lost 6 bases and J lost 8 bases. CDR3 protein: CASRPGTGNGYTF. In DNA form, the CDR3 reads TGTGCCAGCAGACCAGGGACAGGGAACGGCTACACCTTC.

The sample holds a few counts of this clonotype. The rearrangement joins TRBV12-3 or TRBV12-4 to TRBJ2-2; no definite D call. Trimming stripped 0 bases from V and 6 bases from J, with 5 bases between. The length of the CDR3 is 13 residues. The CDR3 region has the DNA TGTGCCAGCAGTTTAGCGCTTTCCGGGGAGCTGTTTTTT. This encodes CASSLALSGELFF.

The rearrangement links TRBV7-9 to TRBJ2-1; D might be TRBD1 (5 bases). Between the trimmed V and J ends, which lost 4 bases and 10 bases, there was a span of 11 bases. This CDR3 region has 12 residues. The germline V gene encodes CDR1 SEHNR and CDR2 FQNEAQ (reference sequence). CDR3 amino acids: CASSSTNREQFF. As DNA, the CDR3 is TGTGCCAGCAGCTCGACAAACAGGGAGCAGTTCTTC.

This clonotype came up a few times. The CDR3 DNA reads as TGTGCCAGCAGTTGGCTAGGAAATGAAAAACTGTTTTTT. As protein: CASSWLGNEKLFF. V and J are TRBV27 and TRBJ1-4; the D is unclear. This CDR3 contains 13 residues. The germline gives CDR1 MNHEY, CDR2 SMNVEV (reference sequence). V lost 4 bases and J lost 5, with 8 bases in between.

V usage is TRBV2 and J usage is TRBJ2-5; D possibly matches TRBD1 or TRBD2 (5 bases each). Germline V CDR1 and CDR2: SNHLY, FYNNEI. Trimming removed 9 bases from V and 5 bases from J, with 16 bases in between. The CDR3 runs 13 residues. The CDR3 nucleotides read TGTGCCAGGAGAGAGGGGTTCCAGGAGACCCAGTACTTC. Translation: CARREGFQETQYF.

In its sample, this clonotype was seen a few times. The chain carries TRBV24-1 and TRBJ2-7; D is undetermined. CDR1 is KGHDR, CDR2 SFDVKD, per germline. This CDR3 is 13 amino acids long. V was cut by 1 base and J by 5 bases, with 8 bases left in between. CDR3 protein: CATSDLSGHEQYF. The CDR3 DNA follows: TGTGCCACCAGTGATTTATCCGGGCACGAGCAGTACTTC.

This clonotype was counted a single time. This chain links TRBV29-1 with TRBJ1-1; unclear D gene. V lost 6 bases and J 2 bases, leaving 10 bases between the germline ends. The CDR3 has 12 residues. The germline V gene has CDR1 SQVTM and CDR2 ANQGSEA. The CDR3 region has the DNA TGCAGCGTCACCGGCTCTAACACTGAAGCTTTCTTT. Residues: CSVTGSNTEAFF. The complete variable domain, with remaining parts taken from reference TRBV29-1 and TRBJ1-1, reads SAVISQKPSRDICQRGTSLTIQCQVDSQVTMMFWYRQQPGQSLTLIATANQGSEATYESGFVIDKFPISRPNLTFSTLTVSNMSPEDSSIYLCSVTGSNTEAFFGQGTRLTVV.

The CDR3 is CASRKSGTRAGDTQYF. In DNA, the CDR3 is TGTGCCAGCAGGAAGTCTGGGACTAGAGCTGGTGATACGCAGTATTTT. The chain recombines TRBV12-3 or TRBV12-4 with TRBJ2-3; TRBD2 matches at 8 bases. V was pared by 6 bases and J by 6 bases, with 14 bases of the junction left unmatched. CDR3 length equals 16 residues.

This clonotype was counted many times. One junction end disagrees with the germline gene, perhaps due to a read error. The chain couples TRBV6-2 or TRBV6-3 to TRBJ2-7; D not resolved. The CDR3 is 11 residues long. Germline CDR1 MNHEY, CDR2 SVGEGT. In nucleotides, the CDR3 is TGTGCCAGCAGTCACTCCTACGAGCAGTACTTC. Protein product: CASSHSYEQYF.

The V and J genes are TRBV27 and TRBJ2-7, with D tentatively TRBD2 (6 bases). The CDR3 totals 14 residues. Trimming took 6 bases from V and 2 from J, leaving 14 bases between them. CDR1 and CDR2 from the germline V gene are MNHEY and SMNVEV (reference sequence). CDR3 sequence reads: CASRNLGGAYEQYF. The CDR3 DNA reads TGTGCCAGCAGGAATCTCGGCGGGGCCTACGAGCAGTACTTC.

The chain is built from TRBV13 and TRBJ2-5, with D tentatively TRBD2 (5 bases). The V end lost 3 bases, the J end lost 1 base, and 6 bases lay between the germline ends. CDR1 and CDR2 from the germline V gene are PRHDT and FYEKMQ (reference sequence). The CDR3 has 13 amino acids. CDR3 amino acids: CASSFAGQETQYF. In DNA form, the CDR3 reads TGTGCCAGCAGCTTCGCGGGCCAAGAGACCCAGTACTTC.

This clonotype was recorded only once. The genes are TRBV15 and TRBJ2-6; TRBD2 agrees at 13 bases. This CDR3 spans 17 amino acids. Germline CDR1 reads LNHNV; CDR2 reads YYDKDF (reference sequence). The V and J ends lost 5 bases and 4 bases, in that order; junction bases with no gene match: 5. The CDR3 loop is CATSEGLAGSGANVLTF. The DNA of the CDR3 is TGTGCCACCAGCGAGGGACTAGCGGGATCCGGGGCCAACGTCCTGACTTTC.

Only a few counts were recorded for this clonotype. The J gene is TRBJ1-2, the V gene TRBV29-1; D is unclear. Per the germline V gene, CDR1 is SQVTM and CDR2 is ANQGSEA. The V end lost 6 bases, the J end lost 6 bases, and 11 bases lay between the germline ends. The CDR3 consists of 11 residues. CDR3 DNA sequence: TGCAGCGTGGCCGAGGCGAATGGCTACACCTTC. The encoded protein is CSVAEANGYTF.

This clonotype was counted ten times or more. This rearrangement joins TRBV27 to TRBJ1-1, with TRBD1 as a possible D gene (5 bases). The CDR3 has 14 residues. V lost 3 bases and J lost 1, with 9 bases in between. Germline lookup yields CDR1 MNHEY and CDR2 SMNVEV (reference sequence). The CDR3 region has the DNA TGTGCCAGCAGTTTCGGGGGACCGAACACTGAAGCTTTCTTT. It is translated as CASSFGGPNTEAFF.

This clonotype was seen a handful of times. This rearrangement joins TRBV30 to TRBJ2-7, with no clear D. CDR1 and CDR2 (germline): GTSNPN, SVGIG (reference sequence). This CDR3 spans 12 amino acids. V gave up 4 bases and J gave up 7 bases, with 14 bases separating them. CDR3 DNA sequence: TGTGCCTGGACATCACCCCGTATGGAGCAGTACTTC. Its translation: CAWTSPRMEQYF.

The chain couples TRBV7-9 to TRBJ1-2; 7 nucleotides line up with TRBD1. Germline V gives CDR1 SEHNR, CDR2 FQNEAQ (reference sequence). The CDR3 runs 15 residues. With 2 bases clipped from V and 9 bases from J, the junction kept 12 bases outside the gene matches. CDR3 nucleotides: TGTGCCAGCAGCTTATCCACAGGGGAGTCCGTGAGCTACACCTTC. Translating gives CASSLSTGESVSYTF.

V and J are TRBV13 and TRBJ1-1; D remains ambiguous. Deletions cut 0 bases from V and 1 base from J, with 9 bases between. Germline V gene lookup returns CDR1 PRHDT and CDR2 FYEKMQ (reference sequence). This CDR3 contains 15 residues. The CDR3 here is CASSLGAGGNTEAFF. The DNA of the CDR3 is TGTGCCAGCAGCTTAGGGGCAGGCGGGAACACTGAAGCTTTCTTT. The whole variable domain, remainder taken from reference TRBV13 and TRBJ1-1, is AAGVIQSPRHLIKEKRETATLKCYPIPRHDTVYWYQQGPGQDPQFLISFYEKMQSDKGSIPDRFSAQQFSDYHSELNMSSLELGDSALYFCASSLGAGGNTEAFFGQGTRLTVV.

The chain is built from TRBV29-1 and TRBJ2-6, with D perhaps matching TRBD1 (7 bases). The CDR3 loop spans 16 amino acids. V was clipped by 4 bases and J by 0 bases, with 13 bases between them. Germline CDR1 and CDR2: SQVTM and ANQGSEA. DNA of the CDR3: TGCAGCGTTGGCGGGGACAGATCCTCTGGGGCCAACGTCCTGACTTTC. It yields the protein CSVGGDRSSGANVLTF.

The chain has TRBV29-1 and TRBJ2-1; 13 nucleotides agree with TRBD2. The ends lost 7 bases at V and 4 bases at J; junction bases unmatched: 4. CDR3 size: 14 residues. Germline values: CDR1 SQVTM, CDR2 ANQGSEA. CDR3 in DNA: TGCAGCGCCTTGACTAGCGGGAGGTACAATGAGCAGTTCTTC. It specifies CSALTSGRYNEQFF.

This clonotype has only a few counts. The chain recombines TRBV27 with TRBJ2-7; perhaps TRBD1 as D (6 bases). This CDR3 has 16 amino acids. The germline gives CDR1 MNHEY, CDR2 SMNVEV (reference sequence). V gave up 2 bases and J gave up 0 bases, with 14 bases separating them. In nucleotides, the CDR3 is TGTGCCAGCAGTTTAACTTACAGGGAATTCTCCTACGAGCAGTACTTC. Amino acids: CASSLTYREFSYEQYF.

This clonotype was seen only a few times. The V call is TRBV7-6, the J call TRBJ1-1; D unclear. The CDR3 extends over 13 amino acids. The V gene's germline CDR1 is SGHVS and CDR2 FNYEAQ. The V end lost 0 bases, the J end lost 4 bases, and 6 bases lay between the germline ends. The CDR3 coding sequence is TGTGCCAGCAGCTTAGCCCAGGTCACTGAAGCTTTCTTT. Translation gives CASSLAQVTEAFF.

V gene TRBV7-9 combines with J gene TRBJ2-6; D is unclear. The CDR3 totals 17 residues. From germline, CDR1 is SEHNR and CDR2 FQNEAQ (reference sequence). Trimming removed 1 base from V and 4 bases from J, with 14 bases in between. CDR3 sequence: CASSLDRATSGANVLTF. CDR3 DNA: TGTGCCAGCAGCTTAGACCGGGCCACCTCCGGGGCCAACGTCCTGACTTTC.

The CDR3 loop reads CASSQAKVQFF. In DNA form, the CDR3 reads TGCGCCAGCAGCCAAGCCAAGGTCCAGTTCTTC. This chain uses TRBV4-1 with TRBJ2-1; D ambiguous. Trimming left V 1 base short and J 13 bases short, with 8 bases between. CDR1 and CDR2 from the germline V gene are MGHRA and YSYEKL. The CDR3 runs 11 residues.